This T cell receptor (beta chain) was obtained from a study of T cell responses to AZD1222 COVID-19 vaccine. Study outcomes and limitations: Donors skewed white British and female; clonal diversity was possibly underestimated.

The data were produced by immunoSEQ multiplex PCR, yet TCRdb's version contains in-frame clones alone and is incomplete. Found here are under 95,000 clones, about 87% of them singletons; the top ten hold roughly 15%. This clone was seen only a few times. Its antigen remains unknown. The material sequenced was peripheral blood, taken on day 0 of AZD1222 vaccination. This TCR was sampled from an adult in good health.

This CDR3 reads CASSSLGAGPQHF. As DNA, the CDR3 is TGTGCCAGCAGTTCCCTCGGGGCCGGGCCCCAGCATTTT. The J gene is TRBJ1-5, the V gene TRBV6-5, with D possibly being TRBD1 (5 bases). CDR1 is MNHEY, CDR2 SVGAGI, per germline. V lost 4 bases, J lost 9 bases, and 13 bases lay in between. The CDR3 runs to 13 residues.